This TCR beta chain derives from a study of cytomegalovirus exposure and HLA in healthy donors. The V gene's germline CDR1 is SGHVS and CDR2 FQNEAQ. V lost 2 bases and J lost 10, with 18 bases in between. This CDR3 has 15 residues. 60 Vbeta and 13 Jbeta primers were used in PCR. Sequencing used immunoSEQ multiplex PCR; TCRdb keeps in-frame clones, though not all of them. The sample shows 100,000 to 150,000 clones, 80% of them seen only once. The study's findings and limits: Earlier analysis looked at TCR beta V segments, and most were productive about 90% or about 30% of the time. Later work showed greater clonal expansion in HLA-associated TCR beta chains than in equally common others. Several of the most significant clusters were apparently associated with common viral pathogens in a later analysis. Judged likely to be a sequencing artifact was a cluster of highly shared sequence variants.

As regards this clone: As yet, its antigen is unknown.

Sequencing was carried out using PBMCs. The clonotype originates from a man aged 35-49 years in good health and CMV-seronegative. V usage is TRBV7-8 and J usage is TRBJ1-3; the D gene is possibly TRBD1 (5 bases). The chain's CDR3 is CASSLQSGGFSTIYF. The CDR3 coding sequence is TGTGCCAGCAGCTTACAGTCCGGGGGGTTCTCTACCATATATTTT.